This entry lists 17 T cell receptor beta chains sequenced from one sample in a study of spatial heterogeneity in lung cancer. Noted time point: sample taken at primary tumor resection. TCRs were sequenced from unsorted whole RNA of tumor, nontumor lung or PBMC. TCRdb independently ran MiXCR on the 5' RACE reads; one entry per CDR3 protein. In the table there are 70,000 to 90,000 distinct CDR3 sequences, approximately 12% of which are singletons. Specimen: PBMCs, collected at surgery. These receptors all stem from a male donor with early-stage non-small cell lung cancer.

This clonotype was found a few times. The V and J genes are TRBV19 and TRBJ1-5; tentatively, D is TRBD1 (5 bases). CDR3 size: 17 residues. Trimming removed 5 bases at V and 0 bases at J, with 17 bases between. Looked up from germline, CDR1 is LNHDA and CDR2 is SQIVND (reference sequence). The CDR3 region has the DNA TGTGCCAGTAGTGCTCCCCCCGGGACGGATAGCAATCAGCCCCAGCATTTT. This translates into CASSAPPGTDSNQPQHF. The full variable domain, with the rest looked up from reference TRBV19 and TRBJ1-5, is DGGITQSPKYLFRKEGQNVTLSCEQNLNHDAMYWYRQDPGQGLRLIYYSQIVNDFQKGDIAEGYSVSREKKESFPLTVTSAQKNPTAFYLCASSAPPGTDSNQPQHFGDGTRLSIL.

The table lists this clonotype with many counts. This rearrangement joins TRBV7-8 to TRBJ2-1; TRBD1 agrees at 7 bases. Per germline, CDR1 SGHVS and CDR2 FQNEAQ. CDR3 length equals 15 residues. The V and J ends lost 4 bases and 8 bases, in that order; junction bases with no gene match: 11. Written as DNA, the CDR3 is TGTGCCAGCAGCTCGCTAGCACAAGGGGGCTATGAGCAGTTCTTC. Its protein product is CASSSLAQGGYEQFF.

This clonotype has at least ten counts. The rearrangement joins TRBV29-1 to TRBJ2-3; TRBD1 matches at 8 bases. Germline V gene lookup returns CDR1 SQVTM and CDR2 ANQGSEA. With 6 bases clipped from V and 0 bases from J, the junction kept 5 bases outside the gene matches. The CDR3 length is 14 residues. The CDR3 here is CSVGQGQSTDTQYF. The CDR3 DNA follows: TGCAGCGTAGGACAGGGCCAAAGCACAGATACGCAGTATTTT.

V usage is TRBV20-1 and J usage is TRBJ2-3; D is uncertain. Germline assignment: CDR1 DFQATT and CDR2 SNEGSKA (reference sequence). Trimming left V 1 base short and J 0 bases short, with 5 bases between. The CDR3 has 13 residues. DNA of the CDR3: TGCAGTGCTAGAGTTGACAGCACAGATACGCAGTATTTT. Protein sequence: CSARVDSTDTQYF.

This clonotype was observed a few times. This sequence joins TRBV20-1 and TRBJ1-5; weak D call: TRBD1 (6 bases). Trimming took 0 bases from V and 3 from J, leaving 12 bases between them. Germline CDR1 is DFQATT and CDR2 is SNEGSKA (reference sequence). The CDR3 consists of 15 residues. CDR3 residues: CSARDQSGDNQPQHF. In nucleotides, the CDR3 is TGCAGTGCTAGAGATCAATCAGGGGACAATCAGCCCCAGCATTTT.

This rearrangement joins TRBV29-1 to TRBJ2-1; perhaps TRBD2 as D (6 bases). V shed 7 bases and J shed 0 bases, with 13 bases lying between them. Germline CDR1 SQVTM, CDR2 ANQGSEA. CDR3 size: 14 residues. CDR3 region: CSASAGFSYNEQFF. CDR3 nucleotides: TGCAGCGCGAGCGCGGGGTTCTCCTACAATGAGCAGTTCTTC.

The V call is TRBV7-8, the J call TRBJ2-7; perhaps D is TRBD1 or TRBD2 (5 bases each). Germline V gene data show CDR1 as SGHVS and CDR2 as FQNEAQ. Trimming stripped 5 bases from V and 2 bases from J, with 22 bases between. CDR3 length: 17 residues. CDR3 in amino acids: CASSLQSVPGRTYEQYF. The DNA for the CDR3 is TGTGCCAGCAGCCTTCAATCGGTACCGGGACGAACCTACGAGCAGTACTTC.

This clonotype has at least ten counts. The chain is built from TRBV18 and TRBJ2-6; 9 bases fit TRBD1. Germline values: CDR1 KGHSH, CDR2 LQKENI. The ends lost 2 bases at V and 1 base at J; junction bases unmatched: 6. The CDR3 runs to 18 residues. In DNA, the CDR3 is TGTGCCAGCTCACCATTGGGACAGGGCCTGTCTGGGGCCAACGTCCTGACTTTC. This sequence encodes CASSPLGQGLSGANVLTF. Full variable domain (outside the CDR3, taken from reference TRBV18 and TRBJ2-6): NAGVMQNPRHLVRRRGQEARLRCSPMKGHSHVYWYRQLPEEGLKFMVYLQKENIIDESGMPKERFSAEFPKEGPSILRIQQVVRGDSAAYFCASSPLGQGLSGANVLTFGAGSRLTVL.

This chain joins TRBV27 and TRBJ2-3; 10 nucleotides align to TRBD2. Trimming removed 3 bases from V and 5 bases from J; junction bases left unmatched: 5. This CDR3 region has 15 residues. Looked up from germline, CDR1 is MNHEY and CDR2 is SMNVEV (reference sequence). In DNA, the CDR3 is TGTGCCAGCAGTTTCGCTAGCGGGGGTATAGATACGCAGTATTTT. As protein: CASSFASGGIDTQYF.

This clonotype was observed a few times. V is TRBV2 and J is TRBJ2-7; TRBD1 is a possible D gene (6 bases). This CDR3 spans 13 amino acids. From germline, CDR1 is SNHLY and CDR2 FYNNEI. Trimming took off 7 bases at V and 2 bases at J, with 12 bases between the two ends. CDR3 DNA: TGTGCCAGCATTCGGGACATCCCCTACGAGCAGTACTTC. It specifies CASIRDIPYEQYF.

This clonotype was found many times. The chain employs TRBV6-5 and TRBJ1-2; no clear D. Germline V lookup: CDR1 MNHEY, CDR2 SVGAGI. The CDR3 spans 15 residues. Trimming pared 0 bases from V and 7 bases from J, leaving 15 bases between. CDR3 residues: CASSYSGYTLGGYTF. The DNA of the CDR3 is TGTGCCAGCAGTTACTCAGGCTATACCCTGGGTGGCTACACCTTC.

This clonotype was counted ten times or more. This rearrangement joins TRBV7-8 to TRBJ2-3; TRBD2 agrees at 9 bases. CDR3 length: 17 amino acids. Unmatched junction bases numbered 7, after V lost 0 bases and J lost 3 bases. CDR1 is SGHVS, CDR2 FQNEAQ, per germline. CDR3 in DNA: TGTGCCAGCAGCTTAGCGTTGACTAGCGGAACTACAGATACGCAGTATTTT. The encoded protein is CASSLALTSGTTDTQYF.

The V call is TRBV3-1, the J call TRBJ2-1; no definite D call. Trimming pared 2 bases from V and 7 bases from J, leaving 9 bases between. Germline V gene data show CDR1 as LGHDT and CDR2 as YNNKEL (reference sequence). The CDR3 extends over 13 amino acids. The DNA for the CDR3 is TGTGCCAGCAGCCAAACTCTAGAGAATGAGCAGTTCTTC. Translated: CASSQTLENEQFF.

The chain has TRBV7-9 and TRBJ2-3; D could derive from TRBD1 or TRBD2 (5 bases each). Germline-derived CDR1 and CDR2 are SEHNR and FQNEAQ (reference sequence). This CDR3 has 13 amino acids. V dropped 6 bases and J dropped 10 bases, with 17 bases sitting between them. The CDR3 is CASRDRTLGAQYF. CDR3 nucleotide sequence: TGTGCCAGCAGGGACCGGACCCTGGGGGCGCAGTATTTT.

The chain links TRBV12-3 or TRBV12-4 to TRBJ2-1; TRBD2 matches at 8 bases. V gave up 6 bases and J gave up 1 base; unmatched junction bases: 20. The CDR3 is 20 residues long. CDR3 sequence: CASRQGRGSGRLGSYNEQFF. The CDR3 bases are TGTGCCAGCAGACAAGGGAGGGGCAGCGGGAGATTAGGGTCCTACAATGAGCAGTTCTTC.

This clonotype was detected ten times or more. The rearrangement uses TRBV5-5 and TRBJ2-7; TRBD2 matches at 8 bases. CDR1 and CDR2 from the germline V gene are SGHKS and YYEKEE (reference sequence). CDR3 length: 14 residues. Trimming cost V 1 base and J 3 bases; bases outside gene matches: 3. The CDR3 DNA is TGTGCCAGCAGCTTGAGACTAGCGAGCTACGAGCAGTACTTC. This sequence encodes CASSLRLASYEQYF.

The chain joins TRBV2 to TRBJ2-7; 9 positions agree with TRBD1. CDR1 and CDR2 (germline): SNHLY, FYNNEI. The CDR3 runs to 14 residues. With 6 bases clipped from V and 1 base from J, the junction kept 4 bases outside the gene matches. The DNA for the CDR3 is TGTGCCAGCAGCTGGGACAGGGAGTCCTACGAGCAGTACTTC. It codes for CASSWDRESYEQYF.